The clone carrying this T cell receptor (beta chain) was observed many times. Its antigen is unknown. This record comes from a study of T-cell reconstitution after alpha-beta-depleted transplantation in children. General study points: At one year after transplant, newly produced T cells mostly accounted for T-cell counts and diversity. After transplant, high TCRbeta diversity at day 60 in some patients arose from surviving recipient T cells and thymic progenitors. Two months or so post-transplant, alpha-beta T cells reportedly derived from several hundred expanded graft clones.

A library of TCRbeta sequences, prepared with unique molecular identifiers, was generated. Each CDR3 protein is one row after TCRdb ran MiXCR on the PCR reads. In the table there are around 500,000 distinct CDR3 sequences, 23% of which are singletons. This CDR3 has 15 amino acids. V lost 3 bases and J lost 2, with 12 bases in between. This chain joins TRBV12-3 or TRBV12-4 and TRBJ2-3; D could derive from TRBD1 or TRBD2 (5 bases each). The receptor's source is a boy under two years old who had a stem cell transplant for acute myeloid leukemia, so the T cells may come from the graft donor. The sequencing used PBMCs, mostly from graft donor cells, collected 360 days after TCRalphabeta/CD19-depleted stem cell transplant. CDR3 in amino acids: CASSLRAGNTDTQYF. CDR3 nucleotide sequence: TGTGCCAGCAGTTTGCGGGCAGGGAACACAGATACGCAGTATTTT.